The 7 T cell receptor beta chains below come from one sample, sequenced in a study of T cell repertoires in cytomegalovirus infection. TCRdb reanalysed the reads using MiXCR and keeps one entry per CDR3 protein. The sample holds some 320,000 distinct CDR3 sequences, roughly 28% seen once. The antigens for these receptors are not known. Sequencing was performed on cultured PBMCs, taken from culture after CMV antigen stimulation. These receptors originate from a human donor in good health (CMV status not recorded). Some clones in this sample may be carry-over from other donors' samples.

By proportion, this clonotype is medium-sized (0.01 to 0.1%). This chain connects TRBV11-3 to TRBJ2-1; tentative D call: TRBD2 (6 bases). CDR1 and CDR2 from the germline V gene are SGHNT and YENEEA. The CDR3 loop spans 15 amino acids. V shed 1 base and J shed 5 bases, with 12 bases lying between them. The DNA of the CDR3 is TGTGCCAGCAGCTTAGTGGCGGGATCCCACAATGAGCAGTTCTTC. Residues: CASSLVAGSHNEQFF.

The chain uses TRBV20-1 and TRBJ1-2; D gene uncertain. The V and J ends lost 3 bases and 0 bases respectively, with 8 bases between them. Germline loops: CDR1 DFQATT, CDR2 SNEGSKA (reference sequence). The CDR3 totals 13 residues. CDR3 sequence (DNA): TGCAGTGCTAGCCCCGTGACTAACTATGGCTACACCTTC. This codes for CSASPVTNYGYTF.

This chain uses TRBV7-9 with TRBJ2-7; D possibly corresponds to TRBD2 (6 bases). The CDR3 spans 18 residues. The ends were cut back, 5 bases at V and 0 bases at J, with 23 bases in the middle. Per germline, CDR1 SEHNR and CDR2 FQNEAQ (reference sequence). The CDR3 sequence: CASSRRTPFSGSSYEQYF. Written as DNA, the CDR3 is TGTGCCAGCAGCCGCAGAACCCCCTTTAGCGGTAGCTCCTACGAGCAGTACTTC.

This clonotype has just a few counts. This sequence joins TRBV20-1 and TRBJ1-1; no firm D call. V was cut by 1 base and J by 0 bases, with 6 bases left in between. This CDR3 region has 13 residues. Per the germline V gene, CDR1 is DFQATT and CDR2 is SNEGSKA (reference sequence). The CDR3 sequence is CSARGYMNTEAFF. For the CDR3, the DNA is TGCAGTGCTAGAGGGTACATGAACACTGAAGCTTTCTTT.

This clonotype was seen many times. This chain joins TRBV7-8 and TRBJ1-5, with no clear D. Germline V lookup: CDR1 SGHVS, CDR2 FQNEAQ. Trimming pared 0 bases from V and 5 bases from J, leaving 5 bases between. This CDR3 spans 13 amino acids. The CDR3 loop is CASSLARDQPQHF. CDR3 DNA: TGTGCCAGCAGCTTAGCCCGGGATCAGCCCCAGCATTTT.

This chain connects TRBV7-9 to TRBJ1-6; D is unresolved. The CDR3 totals 15 residues. Between the trimmed V and J ends, which lost 1 base and 7 bases, there was a span of 11 bases. CDR1 and CDR2 from the germline V gene are SEHNR and FQNEAQ (reference sequence). CDR3 loop: CASSLVDGQNSPLHF. DNA for the CDR3: TGTGCCAGCAGCTTAGTCGACGGCCAGAATTCACCCCTCCACTTT.

The table lists this clonotype with a few counts. The gene calls are TRBV7-9 and TRBJ2-7, with 8 bases aligning to TRBD2. With V trimmed by 8 bases and J by 4 bases, 13 bases remained unmatched. The CDR3 is made up of 15 amino acids. CDR1 is SEHNR, CDR2 FQNEAQ, per germline (reference sequence). The CDR3, as DNA: TGTGCCAGCGCCGCACTAGCGGATTCTTGGTACGAGCAGTACTTC. Protein: CASAALADSWYEQYF.